The clone carrying this TCR beta chain has only a few counts. CDR3 size: 12 residues. Germline CDR1 and CDR2: LNHDA and SQIVND (reference sequence). V lost 8 bases and J 3 bases, leaving 8 bases between the germline ends. This sample is drawn from a study of T cell repertoires in cytomegalovirus infection. TCRdb re-called the reads through MiXCR, storing one row per CDR3 protein. The data hold 150,000 to 200,000 distinct CDR3 sequences, with about 17% observed a single time. The sample consisted of CD8+ T cells from PBMCs. The J gene is TRBJ1-5, the V gene TRBV19, with a possible D match to TRBD1 (5 bases). The TCR originated in a human donor in good health (CMV status not recorded). Some clones in this sample may be carry-over from other donors' samples. CDR3 region: CASQGPNQPQHF. The CDR3 DNA is TGTGCCAGTCAGGGCCCCAATCAGCCCCAGCATTTT.